The rows below give T cell receptor beta chains drawn from one sample of a study of memory CD4+ T cells and cytomegalovirus serostatus. Produced via immunoSEQ multiplex PCR; TCRdb's table is partial and in-frame only. In the table there are about 25,000 clones, over 70% of which are singletons. The sample comprised memory CD4+ T cells from blood. Source of these receptors: an adult in good health and CMV-seronegative. The CDR3 runs from the conserved cysteine through the conserved F or W. Fields, in order: J gene, clone size, D gene, V gene, CDR3 protein, CDR3 DNA. The D gene is left open where the match is weak. The size of a clone is reported for some rows only, either as once, few or many, or as a class for expanded clones.

>TRBJ1-2|.|.|TRBV5-6
CASSLGDRMRRKDTF
TGTGCCAGCAGCTTGGGAGACAGGATGAGACGGAAGGACACCTTC
>TRBJ2-1|.|TRBD1|TRBV10-1
CASSESPGTGPFF
TGCGCCAGCAGTGAGTCCCCAGGGACAGGACCGTTCTTC
>TRBJ1-2|.|TRBD1|TRBV4-2
CASSQAPGQKSWEGGYTF
TGTGCCAGCAGCCAAGCTCCGGGACAGAAAAGCTGGGAGGGTGGCTACACCTTC
>TRBJ2-5|few|.|TRBV18
CASSPGSRETQYF
TGTGCCAGCTCACCGGGGTCGCGGGAGACCCAGTACTTC
>TRBJ2-5|.|.|TRBV7-8
CASTRQTGLQETQYF
TGTGCCAGCACCCGTCAGACAGGACTGCAAGAGACCCAGTACTTC
>TRBJ1-3|.|.|TRBV7-2
CASFTAGSGNTIYF
TGTGCCAGCTTTACGGCAGGCTCTGGAAACACCATATATTTT
>TRBJ1-5|.|TRBD1|TRBV6-1
CASSESATGGRQPQHF
TGTGCCAGCAGTGAATCTGCGACAGGGGGCCGGCAGCCCCAGCATTTT
>TRBJ2-5|.|TRBD2|TRBV27
CASSLRVGGETQYF
TGTGCCAGCAGTTTAAGGGTGGGGGGGGAGACCCAGTACTTC
>TRBJ1-1|.|.|TRBV20-1
CSLGVAEAFF
TGCAGCTTAGGTGTTGCTGAAGCTTTCTTT
>TRBJ1-2|.|.|TRBV11-2
CASSLDRERIYGYTF
TGTGCCAGCAGCTTAGATCGGGAGAGGATTTATGGCTACACCTTC
>TRBJ2-1|.|TRBD2|TRBV19
CASKTRTSDYNEQFF
TGTGCCAGTAAGACCCGGACTAGCGACTACAATGAGCAGTTCTTC
>TRBJ1-5|.|TRBD1|TRBV7-9
CASSQSGTGVRNQPQHF
TGTGCCAGCAGCCAATCCGGGACAGGGGTACGCAATCAGCCCCAGCATTTT
>TRBJ2-2|.|.|TRBV10-1
CASSDPITGELFF
TGCGCCAGCAGTGACCCAATAACCGGGGAGCTGTTTTTT
>TRBJ1-2|.|TRBD1|TRBV6-1
CASTKGTGSNYGYTF
TGTGCCAGCACCAAAGGGACAGGGTCTAACTATGGCTACACCTTC
>TRBJ2-7|.|.|TRBV7-9
CASSLSGSRSYEQYF
TGTGCCAGCAGCTTATCCGGGAGTCGGAGCTACGAGCAGTACTTC
>TRBJ1-2|.|.|TRBV28
CASSPGQLYGYTF
TGTGCCAGCAGTCCAGGACAGCTTTATGGCTACACCTTC
>TRBJ2-2|once|.|TRBV9
CASSVTGELFF
TGTGCCAGCAGCGTTACCGGGGAGCTGTTTTTT
>TRBJ1-2|.|TRBD1|TRBV30
CAWSRTGDYGYTF
TGTGCCTGGAGTAGGACAGGGGACTATGGCTACACCTTC
>TRBJ2-7|.|TRBD2|TRBV7-2
CASSLSLAELREQYF
TGTGCCAGCAGCTTATCTCTAGCGGAGCTACGGGAGCAGTACTTC
>TRBJ1-2|.|TRBD1|TRBV2
CASRGDSLRGYTF
TGTGCCAGCAGAGGGGACAGCCTAAGAGGCTACACCTTC
>TRBJ2-1|.|TRBD2|TRBV7-2
CASSLRVAGAPKDEQFF
TGTGCCAGCAGCTTACGGGTAGCGGGAGCCCCCAAGGATGAGCAGTTCTTC
>TRBJ2-1|once|TRBD2|TRBV4-2
CASSHPGGGGRGEQFF
TGTGCCAGCAGCCACCCCGGGGGCGGGGGGAGAGGTGAGCAGTTCTTC
>TRBJ1-1|.|TRBD1|TRBV6-1
CASSASTGGNTEAFF
TGTGCCAGCAGTGCTTCGACAGGGGGAAACACTGAAGCTTTCTTT
>TRBJ2-4|.|.|TRBV18
CASSPGNKEGNIQYF
TGTGCCAGCTCACCGGGGAACAAAGAGGGGAACATTCAGTACTTC
>TRBJ2-1|.|TRBD2|TRBV9
CASSVDFSGGSSYNEQFF
TGTGCCAGCAGCGTAGATTTTAGCGGGGGGAGCTCCTACAATGAGCAGTTCTTC
>TRBJ1-2|.|TRBD1|TRBV15
CATSRDLQGGYGYTF
TGTGCCACCAGCAGAGATCTACAGGGGGGCTATGGCTACACCTTC
>TRBJ1-1|.|TRBD1|TRBV25-1
CASSALQGRGNTEAFF
TGTGCCAGCAGTGCGCTACAGGGGCGGGGGAACACTGAAGCTTTCTTT
>TRBJ2-1|.|TRBD2|TRBV7-6
CASSSLAGVGYNEQFF
TGTGCCAGCAGCTCCCTAGCGGGAGTAGGCTACAATGAGCAGTTCTTC
>TRBJ2-3|.|TRBD2|TRBV7-2
CASSPSGSIRTDTQYF
TGTGCCAGCAGCCCTAGCGGGAGTATAAGAACAGATACGCAGTATTTT